The present entry profiles one T cell receptor (beta chain) with its context. Its antigen remains unidentified. Data came from immunoSEQ multiplex PCR; TCRdb stores just in-frame clones and leaves some out. The sample yields 140,000 to 150,000 clones, 90% to 95% seen once. This sample is drawn from a study of T cell responses to AZD1222 COVID-19 vaccine. The study, taken as a whole, reports: Spike-specific TCR breadth and depth were elevated following two AZD1222 doses. White British ancestry dominated among donors, who included more females, and clonal diversity was possibly underestimated. Dominant at 160-218 and 743-854, vaccine-associated CD4 TCRs also spanned spike.

The CDR3 is 15 amino acids. Trimming removed 5 bases from V and 4 bases from J; junction bases left unmatched: 7. The germline V gene has CDR1 SGHNT and CDR2 YENEEA. The receptor's source is an adult in good health. J is TRBJ2-1 and V is TRBV11-3; 8 bases fit TRBD2. The sequenced sample was peripheral blood, obtained on day 0 of MenACWY control vaccination. The chain's CDR3 is CASSPTSESYNEQFF. In nucleotides, the CDR3 is TGTGCCAGCAGCCCGACTAGCGAGTCATACAATGAGCAGTTCTTC.